This T cell receptor beta chain was retrieved from a study of T cell clones after liver transplantation. Germline assignment: CDR1 SGHDN and CDR2 FVKESK. The CDR3 is made up of 14 amino acids. Deletions cut 1 base from V and 1 base from J, with 7 bases between. Sequenced by immunoSEQ multiplex PCR; TCRdb stores in-frame clones only, minus some. The sample holds over 70,000 clones; 80% are singletons and the top ten take approximately 0.79%. Sequenced here: CD4+ T cells from blood, sampled 12 months after liver transplant. The rearrangement joins TRBV14 to TRBJ2-5; D gene uncertain. This clonotype was sampled from a human patient who received a liver transplant. Some T cells here may be from the graft donor. CDR3 in DNA: TGTGCCAGCAGCCAAGTTCGGGTCCAAGAGACCCAGTACTTC. Its translation: CASSQVRVQETQYF.